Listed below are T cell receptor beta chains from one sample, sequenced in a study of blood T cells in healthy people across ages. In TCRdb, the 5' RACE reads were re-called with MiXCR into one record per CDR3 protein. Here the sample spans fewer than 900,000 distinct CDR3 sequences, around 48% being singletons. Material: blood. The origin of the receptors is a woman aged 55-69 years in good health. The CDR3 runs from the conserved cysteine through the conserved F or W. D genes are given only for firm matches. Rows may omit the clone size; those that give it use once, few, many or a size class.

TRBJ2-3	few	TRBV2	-	TGTGCCAGCAGTGTGAGGGGCCGGGAGAGGGATACGCAGTATTTT	CASSVRGRERDTQYF
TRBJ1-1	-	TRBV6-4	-	TGTGCCAGCAGTGGATACAGGCGCTCGAACACTGAAGCTTTCTTT	CASSGYRRSNTEAFF
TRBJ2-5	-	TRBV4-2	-	TGTGCCAGCAGCGGACAAGTACAAGAGACCCAGTACTTC	CASSGQVQETQYF
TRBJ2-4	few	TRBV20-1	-	TGCAGTCCTATAGGAACACAGTCTAAAAACATTCAGTACTTC	CSPIGTQSKNIQYF
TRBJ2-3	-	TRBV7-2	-	TGTGCCAGCACCACGGGCAGGGCTAGCGCAGATACGCAGTATTTT	CASTTGRASADTQYF
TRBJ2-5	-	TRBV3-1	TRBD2	TGTGCCAGCAGCCGAAGCGGGAGGGCCGGGGAGACCCAGTACTTC	CASSRSGRAGETQYF
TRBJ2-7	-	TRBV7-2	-	TGTGCCAGCACCGGACAGAGCTCCTACAATGAGCAGTACTTC	CASTGQSSYNEQYF
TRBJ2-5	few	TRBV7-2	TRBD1	TGTGCCAGCAGCACAGGGGGAGTTAGTTTCGGGACCCAGTACTTC	CASSTGGVSFGTQYF
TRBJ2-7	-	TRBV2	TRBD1	TGTGCCAGCAGTGCCGGGACAGGGAACTCCTACGAGCAGTACTTC	CASSAGTGNSYEQYF
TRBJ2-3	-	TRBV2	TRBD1	TGTGTCAGCAGATTCCCGGGACAGGGACCCGCTAGCACAGATACGCAGTATTTT	CVSRFPGQGPASTDTQYF
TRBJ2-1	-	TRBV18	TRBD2	TGTGCCAGCTCGCCTGGACTAGCGGGAGGGCACCATGAGCAGTTCTTC	CASSPGLAGGHHEQFF
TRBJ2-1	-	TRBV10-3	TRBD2	TGTGCCATCAGTGAGTCGTTGACTAGCGGGAGGGGGAGCTCCTACAATGAGCAGTTCTTC	CAISESLTSGRGSSYNEQFF
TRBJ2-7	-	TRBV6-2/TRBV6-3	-	TGTGCCAACTTGCCTCTCAGCGGGTCGCCCTACGAGCAGTACTTC	CANLPLSGSPYEQYF
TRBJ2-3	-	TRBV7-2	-	TGTGCCAGCAGCTTAGAAATCGGGTATAGCACAGATACGCAGTATTTT	CASSLEIGYSTDTQYF
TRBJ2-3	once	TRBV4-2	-	TGTGCCGGCAGCCAAGAGATGAGGGGAGTAGGGGATACGCAGTATTTT	CAGSQEMRGVGDTQYF
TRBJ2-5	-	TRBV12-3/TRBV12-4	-	TGTGCCAGCAGTTGGGAGGCTCCAGAGACCCAGTACTTC	CASSWEAPETQYF
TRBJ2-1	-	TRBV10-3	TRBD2	TGTGCCACCGGACTAGCAGGCTACAATGAGCAGTTCTTC	CATGLAGYNEQFF
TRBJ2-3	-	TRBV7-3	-	TGTGCCAGCAGCTTAGACCACAGCACAGATACGCAGTATTTT	CASSLDHSTDTQYF
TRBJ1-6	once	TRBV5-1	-	TGCGCCAGCAGCTTGGTGGAGGCGGATTCACCCCTCCACTTT	CASSLVEADSPLHF
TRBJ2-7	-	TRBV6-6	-	TGTGCCAGCAGTTTCGGGGGCGCCAGGGGCTCCTACGAGCAGTACTTC	CASSFGGARGSYEQYF
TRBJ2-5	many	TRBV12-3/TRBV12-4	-	TGTGCCAGCAGTTTAGGGGGGCAGGGAAAGACCCAGTACTTC	CASSLGGQGKTQYF
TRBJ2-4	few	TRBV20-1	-	TGCAGTGCTAGAGATTCCCGACTAGTTCGCAAAAACATTCAGTACTTC	CSARDSRLVRKNIQYF
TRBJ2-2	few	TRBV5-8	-	TGTGCCAGCAGCCGCAACAGGGCCCAAAACGGGGAGCTGTTTTTT	CASSRNRAQNGELFF
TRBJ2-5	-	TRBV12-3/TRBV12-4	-	TGTGCCAGCAGTCTAGGGACCATCAGGGGGGAGCAGTACTTC	CASSLGTIRGEQYF
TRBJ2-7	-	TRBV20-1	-	TGCAGTGCTGGAGGGGGGGGAGGGGGCTTCCCGAGTCACGAGCAGTACTTC	CSAGGGGGGFPSHEQYF
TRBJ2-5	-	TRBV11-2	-	TGTGCCAGCAGTACGGGACTCCGGGAGACCCAGTACTTC	CASSTGLRETQYF
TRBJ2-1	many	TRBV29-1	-	TGCAGCGTTGAGGGGTACAATGAGCAGTTCTTC	CSVEGYNEQFF
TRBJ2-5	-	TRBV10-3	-	TGTGCCATCAGTGAGTCCCCTGAGACCCAGTACTTC	CAISESPETQYF
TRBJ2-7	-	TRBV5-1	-	TGCGCCAGCAGCCGGGGACACATCTACGAGCAGTACTTC	CASSRGHIYEQYF
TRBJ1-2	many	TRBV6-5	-	TGTGCCAGCAGTCCTGTAACCGGGACCCTTTCCTATGGCTACACCTTC	CASSPVTGTLSYGYTF
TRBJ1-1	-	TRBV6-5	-	TGTGCCAGCAGTTCTCGGGGGCCCACTGAAGCTTTCTTT	CASSSRGPTEAFF
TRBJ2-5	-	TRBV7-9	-	TGTGCCAGCAGCCCCGCGGCCCAGTACTTC	CASSPAAQYF
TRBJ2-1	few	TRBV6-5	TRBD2	TGTGCCAGCAGGTACCCGGGACTAGTCAATGAGCAGTTCTTC	CASRYPGLVNEQFF
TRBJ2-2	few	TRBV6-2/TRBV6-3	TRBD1	TGTGCCAGCAGTTACTCGAGGGGACAGGGGCCCGGGGAGCTGTTTTTT	CASSYSRGQGPGELFF
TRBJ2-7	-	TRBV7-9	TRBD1	TGTGCCAGCAGCACACTCGGGACAGGGGGCAACGAGCAGTACTTC	CASSTLGTGGNEQYF
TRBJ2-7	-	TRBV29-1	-	TGCAGCGGTGGGACGGACTACGAGCAGTACTTC	CSGGTDYEQYF
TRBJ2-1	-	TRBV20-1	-	TGCAGTGCACCTAGCGAAAACAATGAGCAGTTCTTC	CSAPSENNEQFF
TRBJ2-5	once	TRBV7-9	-	TGTGCCAGCACCCCTCTCGGGCTAGCTAGCAAGCAGTACTTC	CASTPLGLASKQYF
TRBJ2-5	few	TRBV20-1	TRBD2	TGCAGTGCTAGATTCGGGAGGGAGGTCGGGGAGACCCAGTACTTC	CSARFGREVGETQYF
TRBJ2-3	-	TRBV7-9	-	TGTGCCAGCAGCTTGGATCGGGTTGGAGGAGATACGCAGTATTTT	CASSLDRVGGDTQYF
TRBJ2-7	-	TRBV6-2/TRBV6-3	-	TGTGCCAGCAGTAGACCTCTGGGCGGGGTTACCTACGAGCAGTACTTC	CASSRPLGGVTYEQYF
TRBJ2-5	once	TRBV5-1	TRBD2	TGCGCCAGCAGCTTGCGGAGCGGGAGCGGGGAGACCCAGTACTTC	CASSLRSGSGETQYF
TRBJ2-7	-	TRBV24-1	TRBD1	TGTGCCACCAGTGACCCCGGGACAGGGGACCACGAGCAGTACTTC	CATSDPGTGDHEQYF
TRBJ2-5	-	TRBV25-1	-	TGTGCCAGCAGTGAATACAGGAGGGGCCAAGGGACCCAGTACTTC	CASSEYRRGQGTQYF
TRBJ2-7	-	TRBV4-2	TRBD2	TGTGCCAGTAGCCACACTAGCGGGAGTCTCAATTCCTACGAGCAGTACTTC	CASSHTSGSLNSYEQYF
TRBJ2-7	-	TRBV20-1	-	TGCAGTGCTAGAGATGATAGGCTCGGTAGCGGTAGCTCCTACGAGCAGTACTTC	CSARDDRLGSGSSYEQYF
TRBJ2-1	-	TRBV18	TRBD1	TGTGCCAGCTCACCAGGGGACAGGGTAGAGACCCAGTTCTTC	CASSPGDRVETQFF
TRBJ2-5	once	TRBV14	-	TGTGCCAGCAGCCAGGGGCTGTCTTACTACAATGAGCAGTACTTC	CASSQGLSYYNEQYF